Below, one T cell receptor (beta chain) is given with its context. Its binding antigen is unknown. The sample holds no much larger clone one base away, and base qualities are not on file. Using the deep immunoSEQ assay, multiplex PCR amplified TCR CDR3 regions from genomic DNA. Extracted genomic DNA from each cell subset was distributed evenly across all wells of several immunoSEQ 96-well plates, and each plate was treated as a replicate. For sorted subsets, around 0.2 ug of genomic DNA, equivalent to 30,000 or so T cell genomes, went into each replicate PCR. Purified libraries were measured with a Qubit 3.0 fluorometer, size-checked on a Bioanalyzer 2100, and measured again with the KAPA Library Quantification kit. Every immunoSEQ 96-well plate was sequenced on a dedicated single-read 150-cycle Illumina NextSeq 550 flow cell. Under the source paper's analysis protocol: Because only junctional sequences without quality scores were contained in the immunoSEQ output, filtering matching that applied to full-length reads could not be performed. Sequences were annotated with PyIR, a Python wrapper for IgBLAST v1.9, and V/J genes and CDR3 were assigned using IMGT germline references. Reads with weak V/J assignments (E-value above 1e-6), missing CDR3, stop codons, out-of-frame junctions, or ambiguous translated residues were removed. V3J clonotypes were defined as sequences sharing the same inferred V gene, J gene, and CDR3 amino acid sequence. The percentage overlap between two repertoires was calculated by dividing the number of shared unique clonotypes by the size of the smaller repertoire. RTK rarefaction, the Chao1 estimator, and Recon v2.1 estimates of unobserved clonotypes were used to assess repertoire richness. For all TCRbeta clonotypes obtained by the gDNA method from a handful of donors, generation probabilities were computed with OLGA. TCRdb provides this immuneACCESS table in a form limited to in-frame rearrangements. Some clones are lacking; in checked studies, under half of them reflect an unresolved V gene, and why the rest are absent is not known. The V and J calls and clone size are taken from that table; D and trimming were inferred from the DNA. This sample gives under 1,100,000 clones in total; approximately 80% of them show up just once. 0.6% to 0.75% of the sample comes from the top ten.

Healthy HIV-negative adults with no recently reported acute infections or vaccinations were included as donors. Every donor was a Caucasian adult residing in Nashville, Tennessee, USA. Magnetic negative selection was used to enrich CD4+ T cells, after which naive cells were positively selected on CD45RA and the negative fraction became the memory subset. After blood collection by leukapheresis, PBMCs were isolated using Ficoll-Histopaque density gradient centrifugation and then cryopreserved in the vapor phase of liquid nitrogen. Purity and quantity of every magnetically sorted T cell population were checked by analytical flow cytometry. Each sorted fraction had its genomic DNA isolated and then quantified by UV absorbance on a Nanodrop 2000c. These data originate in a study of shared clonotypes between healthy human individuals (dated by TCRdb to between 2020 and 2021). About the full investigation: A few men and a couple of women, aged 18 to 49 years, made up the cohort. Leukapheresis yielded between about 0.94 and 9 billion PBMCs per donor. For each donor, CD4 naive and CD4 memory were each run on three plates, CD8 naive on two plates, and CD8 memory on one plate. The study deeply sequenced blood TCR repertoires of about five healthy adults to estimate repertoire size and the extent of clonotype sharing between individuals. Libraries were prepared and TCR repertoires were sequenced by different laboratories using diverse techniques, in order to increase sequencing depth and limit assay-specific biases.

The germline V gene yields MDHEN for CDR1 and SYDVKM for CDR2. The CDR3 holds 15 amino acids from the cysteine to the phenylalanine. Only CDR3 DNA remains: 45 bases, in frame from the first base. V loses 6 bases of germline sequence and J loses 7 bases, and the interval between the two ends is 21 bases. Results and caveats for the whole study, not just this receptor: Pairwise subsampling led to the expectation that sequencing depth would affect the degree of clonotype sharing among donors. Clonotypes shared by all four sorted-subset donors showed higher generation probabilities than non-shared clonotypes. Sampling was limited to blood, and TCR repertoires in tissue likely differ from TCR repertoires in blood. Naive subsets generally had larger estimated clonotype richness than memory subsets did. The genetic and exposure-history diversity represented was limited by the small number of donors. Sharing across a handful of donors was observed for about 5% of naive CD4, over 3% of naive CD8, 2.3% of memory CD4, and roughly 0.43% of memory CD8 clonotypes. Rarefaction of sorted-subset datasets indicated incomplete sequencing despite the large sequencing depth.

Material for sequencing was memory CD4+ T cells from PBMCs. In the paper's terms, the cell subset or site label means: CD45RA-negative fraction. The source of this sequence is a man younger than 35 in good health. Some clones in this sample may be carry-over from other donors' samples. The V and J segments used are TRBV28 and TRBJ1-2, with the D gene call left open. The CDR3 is CASRANSRPSGGYTF. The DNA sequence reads TGTGCCAGCAGAGCTAACAGCCGACCCAGTGGTGGCTACACCTTC.